This T cell receptor beta chain was captured by sequencing in a study of blood T cell repertoires in COVID-19. Turning to the study itself: Acute and convalescent COVID-19 samples came from the United States, Italy and Spain. T cells, B-cell-depleted T cells, or PBMCs provided the cDNA or gDNA that served as material.

Per the authors' pipeline: From reference gene primer amplification, estimates of nucleated cell counts were derived. Assay: immunoSEQ multiplex PCR; the TCRdb copy retains only in-frame clones and omits some. V and J calls and clone size are those listed in that table; D and trimming were worked out from the DNA. The sample includes 35,000 to 50,000 clones, around 85% of them seen just once. Comment on this clone: Distinct nucleotide sequences in the sample also encode this CDR3.

The CDR3 is 14 amino acids. Germline assignment: CDR1 SEHNR and CDR2 FQNEAQ (reference sequence). V was clipped by 5 bases and J by 5 bases, with 12 bases between them. Sequencing was done on a sample of peripheral blood. The chain employs TRBV7-9 and TRBJ2-2, with D possibly matching TRBD1 (6 bases). The clonotype was recovered from a man in his 60s with acute or convalescent COVID-19. The CDR3 bases are TGTGCCAGCAGCCCCACAGGGTTGACCGGGGAGCTGTTTTTT. Protein: CASSPTGLTGELFF. The variable domain in full, completed from reference TRBV7-9 and TRBJ2-2, reads DTGVSQNPRHKITKRGQNVTFRCDPISEHNRLYWYRQTLGQGPEFLTYFQNEAQLEKSRLLSDRFSAERPKGSFSTLEIQRTEQGDSAMYLCASSPTGLTGELFFGEGSRLTVL.